This TCR beta chain was profiled in a study of cytomegalovirus exposure and HLA in healthy donors. Study-wide background: Drawn from HLA-typed donors, roughly 87 million unique TCRs were held in an early data release.

With 60 Vbeta and 13 Jbeta primers, the PCR was carried out. Libraries were prepared by immunoSEQ multiplex PCR; TCRdb keeps only in-frame clonotypes and omits some of them. In the table there are under 200,000 clones, 70% to 80% of which are singletons. CDR3 size: 15 residues. The V end was cut by 5 bases, the J end by 1 base, with 11 bases between. CDR1 is SEHNR, CDR2 FQNEAQ, per germline (reference sequence). The sequenced sample consisted of PBMCs. V is TRBV7-9 and J is TRBJ1-4; no clear D. The receptor comes from a woman between 45 and 65 years old in good health and CMV-seronegative. The CDR3 coding sequence is TGTGCCAGCAGCCAGGAATCCAAAACTAATGAAAAACTGTTTTTT. Translating it yields CASSQESKTNEKLFF. The full variable domain, rest sourced from reference TRBV7-9 and TRBJ1-4, is DTGVSQNPRHKITKRGQNVTFRCDPISEHNRLYWYRQTLGQGPEFLTYFQNEAQLEKSRLLSDRFSAERPKGSFSTLEIQRTEQGDSAMYLCASSQESKTNEKLFFGSGTQLSVL.